This TCR beta chain was recorded in a study of cytomegalovirus exposure and HLA in healthy donors. The overall study: One earlier analysis, a look at 200 million or so T cells, found approximately 120 million unique TCR beta sequences.

Donors in the study were healthy people who gave bone marrow. The PCR contained 60 Vbeta and 13 Jbeta primers. Profiled with immunoSEQ multiplex PCR; TCRdb holds only in-frame clones, not every one. The table lists some 190,000 clones, about 85% of them singletons. V was trimmed by 3 bases and J by 0 bases, leaving 9 bases between them. In germline, CDR1 is MNHNS, CDR2 SASEGT. CDR3 length equals 15 residues. Source material: PBMCs. This TCR derives from a boy aged 2 to 9 in good health and CMV-seronegative. This chain connects TRBV6-1 to TRBJ1-3; possibly TRBD1 for D (6 bases). CDR3 protein: CASSERGGSGNTIYF. In nucleotides, the CDR3 is TGTGCCAGCAGTGAGAGGGGGGGCTCTGGAAACACCATATATTTT.